The 13 T cell receptor beta chains below all came from one sample that was sequenced in a study of radiotherapy plus CTLA-4 blockade in lung cancer (dated by TCRdb to the late 2010s). Receptor amplification or capture employed the immunoSEQ multiplex PCR assay. The immuneACCESS repertoire file appears here via TCRdb, limited to in-frame rearrangements. These files lack a portion of the clones; in checked studies, under half of the deficit traces to unresolved V genes, and the cause of the others is not known. Across this sample there are roughly 39,000 clones, with 70% to 80% seen only once. The ten largest clonotypes hold 8% to 9% of the sample. Sample: peripheral blood, taken from a patient treated with radiotherapy plus ipilimumab. These receptor sequences come from a human donor with non-small cell lung cancer who had stable disease on radiotherapy plus ipilimumab.

This clone was found a few times. The chain combines TRBV7-2 with TRBJ1-4; D is perhaps TRBD1 (5 bases). CDR1 SGHTA and CDR2 FQGNSA come from the germline V gene. V was trimmed by 6 bases and J by 8 bases, leaving 16 bases between them. The CDR3 spans 14 residues. CDR3 residues: CASRSGGASEKLFF. As DNA, the CDR3 is TGTGCCAGCAGATCGGGCGGGGCTTCGGAAAAACTGTTTTTT.

Details on this clone: Other DNA sequences within the sample encode an identical CDR3. The chain combines TRBV28 with TRBJ1-6; 11 bases are a match to TRBD1. This CDR3 has 15 residues. The V and J ends lost 5 bases and 7 bases, in that order; junction bases with no gene match: 4. Looked up from germline, CDR1 is MDHEN and CDR2 is SYDVKM. CDR3 sequence (DNA): TGTGCCAGCAGTCTCGGACAGGGGGCGAATTCACCCCTCCACTTT. It encodes CASSLGQGANSPLHF.

The chain carries TRBV19 and TRBJ2-2; possible D gene TRBD1, 6 bases. Germline V gene sequence: CDR1 LNHDA, CDR2 SQIVND (reference sequence). The germline V and J ends were trimmed by 7 bases and 1 base, with 19 bases remaining between them. The CDR3 is made up of 17 amino acids. For the CDR3, the DNA is TGTGCCAGTACCATCCAGGGGTCAGGGCTGAACACCGGGGAGCTGTTTTTT. Translating gives CASTIQGSGLNTGELFF.

The V and J genes are TRBV9 and TRBJ1-2; the match to TRBD1 covers 8 bases. J lost 7 bases, V lost 4 bases, and 6 bases had no gene match. The CDR3 has 13 residues. Germline CDR1 and CDR2: SGDLS and YYNGEE. The DNA for the CDR3 is TGTGCCAGCAGCCAAACGACAGGGGCTGGCTACACCTTC. It codes for CASSQTTGAGYTF.

In DNA form, the CDR3 reads TGTGCCAGCGATCCCCTTGTCGAGACCCCCTCCTTATACGAGCAGTACTTC. Translating it yields CASDPLVETPSLYEQYF. The chain uses TRBV14 and TRBJ2-7; D not certain. The CDR3 has 17 amino acids. Germline lookup yields CDR1 SGHDN and CDR2 FVKESK. V was clipped by 8 bases and J by 4 bases, with 27 bases between them.

The CDR3 bases are TGTGCCAGCAGACCCCTTCGGGGGGCTTCCTACAATGAGCAGTTCTTC. As protein: CASRPLRGASYNEQFF. The chain has TRBV7-6 and TRBJ2-1; D possibly corresponds to TRBD2 (7 bases). V dropped 6 bases and J dropped 1 base, with 16 bases sitting between them. The CDR3 is made up of 16 amino acids. Looked up from germline, CDR1 is SGHVS and CDR2 is FNYEAQ.

The V gene is TRBV29-1, the J gene TRBJ2-1, with a tentative D call TRBD1 (5 bases). The CDR3 length is 14 residues. In germline, CDR1 is SQVTM, CDR2 ANQGSEA. The germline V and J ends were trimmed by 7 bases and 6 bases, with 19 bases remaining between them. The CDR3 DNA is TGCAGCGGGGGCGTGGGGCAGGGCGGCAATGAGCAGTTCTTC. It encodes CSGGVGQGGNEQFF.

V and J are TRBV6-4 and TRBJ1-2; unclear D gene. V shed 2 bases and J shed 7 bases, with 8 bases lying between them. Germline V gene sequence: CDR1 MRHNA, CDR2 SNTAGT. CDR3 length equals 12 residues. Written as DNA, the CDR3 is TGTGCCAGCAGTGACGTAGGCGGTGGCTACACCTTC. It codes for CASSDVGGGYTF.

This clone was detected only a few times. The V gene is TRBV10-3, the J gene TRBJ1-2, with TRBD1 identical over 7 bases. J gave up 4 bases and V 8 bases, and 7 bases lay outside the gene matches. The CDR3 sequence is 13 residues long. CDR1 ENHRY and CDR2 SYGVKD come from the germline V gene. The DNA of the CDR3 is TGTGCCATCCAGGGGGTGGAGATCTATGGCTACACCTTC. It yields the protein CAIQGVEIYGYTF.

This clone was counted only a few times. The chain recombines TRBV29-1 with TRBJ2-1, with 7 nucleotides matching TRBD2. Losses at the gene ends were 3 bases for V and 12 bases for J; bases not matched to a gene: 5. The CDR3 contains 11 residues. Germline V lookup: CDR1 SQVTM, CDR2 ANQGSEA. The CDR3 DNA reads as TGCAGCGTTGAGTTGGGGGGGGTGCAGTTCTTC. Protein sequence: CSVELGGVQFF.

The chain combines TRBV10-3 with TRBJ1-5, with TRBD1 matching 7 bases. Trimming took 2 bases from V and 4 from J; bases not matched to a gene: 2. Germline V gives CDR1 ENHRY, CDR2 SYGVKD. This CDR3 is built from 14 residues. The CDR3 loop reads CAISEAGGNQPQHF. In DNA, the CDR3 is TGTGCCATCAGTGAGGCAGGGGGTAATCAGCCCCAGCATTTT.

This clone came up a few times. J is TRBJ1-1 and V is TRBV19, with a possible D match to TRBD1 (5 bases). The CDR3 totals 12 residues. The ends were cut back, 5 bases at V and 4 bases at J, with 8 bases in the middle. Germline V gene data show CDR1 as LNHDA and CDR2 as SQIVND (reference sequence). In nucleotides, the CDR3 is TGTGCCAGTAGTGAGGGGTTCACTGAAGCTTTCTTT. Translating gives CASSEGFTEAFF.

This chain joins TRBV7-2 and TRBJ2-6, with D perhaps TRBD1 (5 bases). The CDR3 runs to 17 residues. Trimming pared 1 base from V and 4 bases from J, leaving 14 bases between. Germline V gene lookup returns CDR1 SGHTA and CDR2 FQGNSA. CDR3 sequence reads: CASSLVSGLKGANVLTF. In DNA form, the CDR3 reads TGTGCCAGCAGCTTAGTGTCAGGGCTAAAGGGGGCCAACGTCCTGACTTTC.